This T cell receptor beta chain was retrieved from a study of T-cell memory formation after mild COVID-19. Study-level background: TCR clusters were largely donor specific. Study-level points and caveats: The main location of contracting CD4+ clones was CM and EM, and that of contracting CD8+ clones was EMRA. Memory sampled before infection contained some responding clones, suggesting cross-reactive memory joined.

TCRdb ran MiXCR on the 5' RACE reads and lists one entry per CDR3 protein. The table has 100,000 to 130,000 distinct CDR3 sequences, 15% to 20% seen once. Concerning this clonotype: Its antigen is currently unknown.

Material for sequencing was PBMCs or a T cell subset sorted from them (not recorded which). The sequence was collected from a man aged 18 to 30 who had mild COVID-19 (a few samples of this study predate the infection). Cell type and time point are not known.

The CDR3 is CASSLQGAGGTEAFF. For the CDR3, the DNA is TGTGCCAGCAGTTTACAGGGGGCTGGGGGCACTGAAGCTTTCTTT. The chain links TRBV28 to TRBJ1-1; 8 bases line up with TRBD1. J lost 4 bases, V lost 2 bases, and 6 bases had no gene match. This CDR3 comprises 15 residues. The germline V gene encodes CDR1 MDHEN and CDR2 SYDVKM.